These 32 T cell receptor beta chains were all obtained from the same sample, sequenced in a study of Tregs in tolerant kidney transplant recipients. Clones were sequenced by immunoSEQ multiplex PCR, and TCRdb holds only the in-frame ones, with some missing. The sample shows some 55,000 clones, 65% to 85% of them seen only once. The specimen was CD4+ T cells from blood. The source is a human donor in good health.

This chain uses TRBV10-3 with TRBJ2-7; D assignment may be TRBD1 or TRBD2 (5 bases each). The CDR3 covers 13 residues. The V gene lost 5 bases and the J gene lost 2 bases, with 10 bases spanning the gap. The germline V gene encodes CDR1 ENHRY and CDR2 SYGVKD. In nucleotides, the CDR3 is TGTGCCATCAGTAACGAGGGACCCTACGAGCAGTACTTC. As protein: CAISNEGPYEQYF.

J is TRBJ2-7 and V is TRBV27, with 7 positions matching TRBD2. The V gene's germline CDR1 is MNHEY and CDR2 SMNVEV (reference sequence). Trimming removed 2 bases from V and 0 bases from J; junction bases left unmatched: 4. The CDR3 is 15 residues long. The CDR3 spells CASSLELAASYEQYF. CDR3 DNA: TGTGCCAGCAGTTTAGAGCTAGCGGCCTCCTACGAGCAGTACTTC.

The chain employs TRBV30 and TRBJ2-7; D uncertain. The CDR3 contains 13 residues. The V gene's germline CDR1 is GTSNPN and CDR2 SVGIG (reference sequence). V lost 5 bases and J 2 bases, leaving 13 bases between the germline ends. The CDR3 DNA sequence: TGTGCCTGGGGTCCCCCCAGACCCTACGAGCAGTACTTC. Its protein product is CAWGPPRPYEQYF.

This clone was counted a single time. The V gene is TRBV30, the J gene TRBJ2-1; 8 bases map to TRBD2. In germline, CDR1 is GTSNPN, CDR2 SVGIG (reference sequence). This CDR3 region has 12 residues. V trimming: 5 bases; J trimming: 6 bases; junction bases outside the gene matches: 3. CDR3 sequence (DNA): TGTGCCTGGGCGGGGGGTGTCAATGAGCAGTTCTTC. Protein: CAWAGGVNEQFF.

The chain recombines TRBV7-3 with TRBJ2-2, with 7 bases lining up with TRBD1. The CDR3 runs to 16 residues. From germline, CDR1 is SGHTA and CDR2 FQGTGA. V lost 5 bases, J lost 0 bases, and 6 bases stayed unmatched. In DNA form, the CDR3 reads TGTGCCAGCAGCAAGCGACAGGGATCGAACACCGGGGAGCTGTTTTTT. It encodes CASSKRQGSNTGELFF.

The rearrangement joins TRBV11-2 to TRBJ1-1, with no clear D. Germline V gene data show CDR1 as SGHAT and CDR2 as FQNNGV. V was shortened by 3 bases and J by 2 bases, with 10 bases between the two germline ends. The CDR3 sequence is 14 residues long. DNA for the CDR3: TGTGCCAGCAGCTTTGGCACATCTAACACTGAAGCTTTCTTT. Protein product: CASSFGTSNTEAFF.

The CDR3 DNA reads as TGCGCCAGCAGTCCGCCCAGGGAACCGTTCGGCTATGGCTACACCTTC. Its protein is CASSPPREPFGYGYTF. The V and J genes are TRBV23-1 and TRBJ1-2, with D possibly TRBD1 on 5 matching bases. TRBV23-1 has ORF status, its function being uncertain. The CDR3 has 16 residues. The germline V and J ends were trimmed by 4 bases and 4 bases, with 19 bases remaining between them.

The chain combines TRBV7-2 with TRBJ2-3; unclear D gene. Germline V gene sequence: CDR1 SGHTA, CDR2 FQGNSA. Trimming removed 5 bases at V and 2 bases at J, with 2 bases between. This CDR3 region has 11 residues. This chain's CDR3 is CASSNTDTQYF. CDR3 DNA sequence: TGTGCCAGCAGCAACACAGATACGCAGTATTTT.

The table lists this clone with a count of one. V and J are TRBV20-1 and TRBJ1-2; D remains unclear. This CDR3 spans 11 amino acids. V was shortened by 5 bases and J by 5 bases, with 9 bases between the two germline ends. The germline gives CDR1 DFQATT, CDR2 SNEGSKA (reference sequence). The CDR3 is CSAWGPYGYTF. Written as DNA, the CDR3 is TGCAGTGCTTGGGGTCCTTATGGCTACACCTTC.

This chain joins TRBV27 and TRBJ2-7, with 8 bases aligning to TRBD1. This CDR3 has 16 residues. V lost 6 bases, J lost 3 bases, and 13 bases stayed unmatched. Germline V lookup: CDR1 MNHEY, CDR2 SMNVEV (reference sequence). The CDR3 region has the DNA TGTGCCAGCAGCCCCTGGCGAGGACAGGGAATCTACGAGCAGTACTTC. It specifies CASSPWRGQGIYEQYF.

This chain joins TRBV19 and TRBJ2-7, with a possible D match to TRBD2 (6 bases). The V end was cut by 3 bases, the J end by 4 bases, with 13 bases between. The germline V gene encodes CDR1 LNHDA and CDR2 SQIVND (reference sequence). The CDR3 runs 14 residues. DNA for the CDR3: TGTGCCAGTAGTATCGGGGGTCTAAATTACGAGCAGTACTTC. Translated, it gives CASSIGGLNYEQYF. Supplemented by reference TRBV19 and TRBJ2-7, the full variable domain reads DGGITQSPKYLFRKEGQNVTLSCEQNLNHDAMYWYRQDPGQGLRLIYYSQIVNDFQKGDIAEGYSVSREKKESFPLTVTSAQKNPTAFYLCASSIGGLNYEQYFGPGTRLTVT.

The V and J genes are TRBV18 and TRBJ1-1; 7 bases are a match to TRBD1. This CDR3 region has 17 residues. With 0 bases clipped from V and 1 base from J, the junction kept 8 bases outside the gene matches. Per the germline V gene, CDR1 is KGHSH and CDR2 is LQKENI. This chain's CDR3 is CASSPPDRSRANTEAFF. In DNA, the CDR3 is TGTGCCAGCTCACCACCGGACAGGAGTCGCGCGAACACTGAAGCTTTCTTT.

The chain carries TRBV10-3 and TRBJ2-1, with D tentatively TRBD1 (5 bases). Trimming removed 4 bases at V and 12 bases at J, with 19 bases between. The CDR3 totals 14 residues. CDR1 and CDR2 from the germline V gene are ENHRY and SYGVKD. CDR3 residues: CAISANGAQGRQFF. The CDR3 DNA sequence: TGTGCCATCAGTGCTAATGGGGCTCAGGGTCGGCAGTTCTTC.

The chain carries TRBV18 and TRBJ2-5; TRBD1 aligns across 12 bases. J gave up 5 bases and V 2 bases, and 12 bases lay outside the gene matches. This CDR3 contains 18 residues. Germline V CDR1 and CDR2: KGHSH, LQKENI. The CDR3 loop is CASSPWTAGQGAGETQYF. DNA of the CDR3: TGTGCCAGCTCACCATGGACGGCGGGACAGGGGGCCGGGGAGACCCAGTACTTC.

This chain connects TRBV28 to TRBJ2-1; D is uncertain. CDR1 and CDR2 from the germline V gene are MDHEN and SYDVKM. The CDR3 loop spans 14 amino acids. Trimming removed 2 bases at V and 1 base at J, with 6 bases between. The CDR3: CASSLLGSYNEQFF. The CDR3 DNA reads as TGTGCCAGCAGTTTACTGGGATCCTACAATGAGCAGTTCTTC.

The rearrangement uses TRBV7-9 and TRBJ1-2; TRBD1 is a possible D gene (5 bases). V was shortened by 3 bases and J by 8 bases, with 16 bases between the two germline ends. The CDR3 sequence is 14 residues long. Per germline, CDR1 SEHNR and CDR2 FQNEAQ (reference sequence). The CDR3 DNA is TGTGCCAGCAGCTTTTCTCTGGCAGGGACCGGCTACACCTTC. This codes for CASSFSLAGTGYTF.

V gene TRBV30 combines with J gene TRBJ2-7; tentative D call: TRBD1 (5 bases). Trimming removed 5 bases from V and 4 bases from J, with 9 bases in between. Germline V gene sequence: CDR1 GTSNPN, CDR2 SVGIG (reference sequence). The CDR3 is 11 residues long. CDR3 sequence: CAWERGYEQYF. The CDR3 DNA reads TGTGCCTGGGAAAGGGGATACGAGCAGTACTTC.

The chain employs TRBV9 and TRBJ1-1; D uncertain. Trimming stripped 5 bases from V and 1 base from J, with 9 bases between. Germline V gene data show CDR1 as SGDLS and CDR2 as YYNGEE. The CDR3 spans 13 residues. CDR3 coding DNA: TGTGCCAGCAGACGTGACCCGAACACTGAAGCTTTCTTT. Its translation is CASRRDPNTEAFF.

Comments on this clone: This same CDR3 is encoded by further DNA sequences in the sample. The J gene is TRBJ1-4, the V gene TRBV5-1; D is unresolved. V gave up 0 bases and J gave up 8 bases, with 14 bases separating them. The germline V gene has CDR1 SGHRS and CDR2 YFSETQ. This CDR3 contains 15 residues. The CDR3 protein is CASSLARLSGEKLFF. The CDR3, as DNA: TGCGCCAGCAGCTTGGCACGACTATCGGGAGAAAAACTGTTTTTT.

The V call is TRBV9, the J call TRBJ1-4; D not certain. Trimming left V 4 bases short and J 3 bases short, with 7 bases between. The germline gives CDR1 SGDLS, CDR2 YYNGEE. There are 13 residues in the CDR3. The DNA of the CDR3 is TGTGCCAGCAGCCCCTCGTCTAATGAAAAACTGTTTTTT. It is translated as CASSPSSNEKLFF.

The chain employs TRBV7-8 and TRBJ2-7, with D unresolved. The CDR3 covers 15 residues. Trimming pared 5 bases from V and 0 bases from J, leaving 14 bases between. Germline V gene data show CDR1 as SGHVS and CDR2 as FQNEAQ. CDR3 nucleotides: TGTGCCAGCAGCGTCCGGTGGATTAGCTCCTACGAGCAGTACTTC. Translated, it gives CASSVRWISSYEQYF.

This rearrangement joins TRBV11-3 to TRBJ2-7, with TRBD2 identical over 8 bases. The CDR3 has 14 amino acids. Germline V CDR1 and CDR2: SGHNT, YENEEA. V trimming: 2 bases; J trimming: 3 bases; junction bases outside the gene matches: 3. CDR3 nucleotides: TGTGCCAGCAGCTTATACGGGGGGGTCTACGAGCAGTACTTC. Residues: CASSLYGGVYEQYF. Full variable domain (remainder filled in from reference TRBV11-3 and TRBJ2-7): EAGVVQSPRYKIIEKKQPVAFWCNPISGHNTLYWYLQNLGQGPELLIRYENEEAVDDSQLPKDRFSAERLKGVDSTLKIQPAELGDSAVYLCASSLYGGVYEQYFGPGTRLTVT.

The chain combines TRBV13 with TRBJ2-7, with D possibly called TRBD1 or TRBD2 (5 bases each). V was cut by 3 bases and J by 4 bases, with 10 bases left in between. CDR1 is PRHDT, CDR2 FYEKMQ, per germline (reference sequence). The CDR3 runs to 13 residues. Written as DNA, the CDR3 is TGTGCCAGCAGCTTGGGCAGGGAGTACGAGCAGTACTTC. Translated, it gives CASSLGREYEQYF.

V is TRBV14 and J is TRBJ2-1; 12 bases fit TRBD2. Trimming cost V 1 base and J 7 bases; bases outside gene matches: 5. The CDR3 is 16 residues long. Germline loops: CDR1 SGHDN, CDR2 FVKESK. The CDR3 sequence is CASSQVRLAGANEQFF. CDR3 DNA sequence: TGTGCCAGCAGCCAAGTTCGACTAGCGGGAGCGAATGAGCAGTTCTTC.

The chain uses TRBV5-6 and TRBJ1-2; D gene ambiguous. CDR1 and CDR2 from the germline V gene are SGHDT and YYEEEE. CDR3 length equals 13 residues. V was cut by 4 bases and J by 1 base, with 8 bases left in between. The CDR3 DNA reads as TGTGCCAGCAGCACTGGACGTAACTATGGCTACACCTTC. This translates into CASSTGRNYGYTF.

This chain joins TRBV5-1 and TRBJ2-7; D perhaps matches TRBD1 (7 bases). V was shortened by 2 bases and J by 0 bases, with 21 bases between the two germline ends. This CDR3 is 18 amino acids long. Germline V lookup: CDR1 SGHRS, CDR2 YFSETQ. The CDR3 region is CASSFNRGGRSDSYEQYF. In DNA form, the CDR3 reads TGCGCCAGCAGCTTTAACAGGGGTGGGAGGAGTGACTCCTACGAGCAGTACTTC.

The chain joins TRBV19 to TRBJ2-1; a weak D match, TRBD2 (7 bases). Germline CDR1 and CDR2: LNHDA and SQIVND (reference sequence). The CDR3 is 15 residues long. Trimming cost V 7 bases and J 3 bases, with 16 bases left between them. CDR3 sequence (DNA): TGTGCCAGTACCCCATGGGGGGGCAACTACAATGAGCAGTTCTTC. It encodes CASTPWGGNYNEQFF.

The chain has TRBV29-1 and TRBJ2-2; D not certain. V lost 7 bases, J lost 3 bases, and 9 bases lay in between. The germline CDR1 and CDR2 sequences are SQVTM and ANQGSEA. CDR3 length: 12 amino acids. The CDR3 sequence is CSAEWHTGELFF. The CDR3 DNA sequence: TGCAGCGCTGAGTGGCACACCGGGGAGCTGTTTTTT.

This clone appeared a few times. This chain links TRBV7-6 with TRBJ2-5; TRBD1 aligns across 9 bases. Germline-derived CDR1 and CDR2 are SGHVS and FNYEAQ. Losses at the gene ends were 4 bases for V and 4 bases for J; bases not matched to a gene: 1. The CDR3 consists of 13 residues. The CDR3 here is CASSWDRAETQYF. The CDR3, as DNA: TGTGCCAGCAGCTGGGACAGGGCAGAGACCCAGTACTTC.

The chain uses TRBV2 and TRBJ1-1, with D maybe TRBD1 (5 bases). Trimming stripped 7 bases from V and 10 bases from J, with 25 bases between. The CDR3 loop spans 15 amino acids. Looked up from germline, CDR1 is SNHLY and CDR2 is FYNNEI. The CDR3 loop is CASNYVGANGEGAFF. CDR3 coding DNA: TGTGCCAGCAATTACGTCGGGGCCAATGGGGAGGGAGCTTTCTTT.

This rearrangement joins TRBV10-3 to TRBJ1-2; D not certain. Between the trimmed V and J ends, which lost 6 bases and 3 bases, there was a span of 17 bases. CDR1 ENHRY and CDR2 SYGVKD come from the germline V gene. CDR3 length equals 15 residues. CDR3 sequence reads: CAISETPKRDYGYTF. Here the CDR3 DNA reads TGTGCCATCAGCGAAACACCAAAAAGGGACTATGGCTACACCTTC.

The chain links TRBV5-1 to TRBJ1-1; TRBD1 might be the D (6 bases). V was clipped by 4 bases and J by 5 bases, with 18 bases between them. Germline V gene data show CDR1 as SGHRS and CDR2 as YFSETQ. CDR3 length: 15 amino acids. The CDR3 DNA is TGCGCCAGCAGCGAGCCTTGGGGGGCGAATACTGAAGCTTTCTTT. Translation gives CASSEPWGANTEAFF.